The TCR beta chain under discussion was sequenced for a study of T cell repertoires in cytomegalovirus infection. The CDR3 has 15 amino acids. CDR1 and CDR2 from the germline V gene are MNHEY and SVGEGT. The V and J ends lost 6 bases and 4 bases respectively, with 15 bases between them. TCRdb redid the calling of the reads with MiXCR, one entry per CDR3 protein. Altogether a few hundred thousand distinct CDR3 sequences are present, around a tenth being singletons, with the ten largest covering around 4%. This receptor was taken from a human donor in good health (CMV status not recorded). Some clones in this sample may be carry-over from other donors' samples. V is TRBV6-2 or TRBV6-3 and J is TRBJ2-2; D is undetermined. The sequencing sample was made of PBMCs. CDR3 amino acids: CASSQVPGATGELFF. The DNA of the CDR3 is TGTGCCAGCAGCCAGGTGCCCGGAGCCACCGGGGAGCTGTTTTTT.